These T cell receptor beta chains were read from a single sample in a study of blood T cell repertoires in COVID-19. Assay: immunoSEQ multiplex PCR; the TCRdb copy retains only in-frame clones and omits some. The table lists fewer than 300,000 clones, just over 90% of them singletons. Sequenced: peripheral blood. The receptor set was obtained from a woman in her 30s with COVID-19, enrolled during active disease. Both conserved end residues are part of each CDR3. Fields, in order: D gene, J gene, clone size, V gene, CDR3 protein, CDR3 DNA. D genes are given only for firm matches. Rows give clone size only sometimes, using once, few, many, or a class for an expanded clone.

d_gene: -; j_gene: TRBJ2-1; abundance: -; v_gene: TRBV10-2; CDR3aa: CASSEGGINNEQFF; CDR3nt: TGCGCCAGCAGTGAGGGCGGGATAAACAATGAGCAGTTCTTC
d_gene: TRBD1; j_gene: TRBJ1-2; abundance: -; v_gene: TRBV5-5; CDR3aa: CASSLAGQGAGDYGYTF; CDR3nt: TGTGCCAGCAGCTTGGCGGGACAGGGGGCTGGGGACTATGGCTACACCTTC
d_gene: TRBD1; j_gene: TRBJ1-1; abundance: -; v_gene: TRBV10-3; CDR3aa: CAISERTGADTEAFF; CDR3nt: TGTGCCATCAGTGAGAGAACAGGGGCGGACACTGAAGCTTTCTTT
d_gene: -; j_gene: TRBJ2-7; abundance: -; v_gene: TRBV21-1; CDR3aa: CASSIRFSGAYEQYF; CDR3nt: TGTGCCAGCAGCATTCGATTTAGCGGGGCGTACGAGCAGTACTTC
d_gene: -; j_gene: TRBJ1-1; abundance: -; v_gene: TRBV4-2; CDR3aa: CASSQESQGLILEYTEAFF; CDR3nt: TGTGCCAGCAGCCAAGAAAGTCAGGGTCTGATTCTTGAGTACACTGAAGCTTTCTTT
d_gene: -; j_gene: TRBJ2-7; abundance: -; v_gene: TRBV15; CDR3aa: CATSREVGQTYEQYF; CDR3nt: TGTGCCACCAGCAGAGAAGTCGGACAAACCTACGAGCAGTACTTC
d_gene: TRBD2; j_gene: TRBJ2-7; abundance: -; v_gene: TRBV4-1; CDR3aa: CASSQDQGTSGRTPYEQYF; CDR3nt: TGCGCCAGCAGCCAAGATCAAGGGACTAGCGGGAGGACTCCCTACGAGCAGTACTTC
d_gene: -; j_gene: TRBJ1-4; abundance: -; v_gene: TRBV9; CDR3aa: CASSPAQGVEKLFF; CDR3nt: TGTGCCAGCAGCCCCGCACAGGGAGTTGAAAAACTGTTTTTT
d_gene: -; j_gene: TRBJ1-2; abundance: -; v_gene: TRBV18; CDR3aa: CASSPQGVGYGYTF; CDR3nt: TGTGCCAGCTCACCACAGGGGGTGGGCTATGGCTACACCTTC
d_gene: TRBD2; j_gene: TRBJ2-1; abundance: once; v_gene: TRBV9; CDR3aa: CASSTGTSGRVDEQFF; CDR3nt: TGTGCCAGCAGCACTGGGACTAGCGGGAGAGTAGATGAGCAGTTCTTC
d_gene: TRBD1; j_gene: TRBJ1-5; abundance: -; v_gene: TRBV5-1; CDR3aa: CASSLGQGRNQPQHF; CDR3nt: TGCGCCAGCAGCTTGGGACAGGGAAGGAATCAGCCCCAGCATTTT
d_gene: -; j_gene: TRBJ2-7; abundance: -; v_gene: TRBV7-2; CDR3aa: CASSSAVEVGEQYF; CDR3nt: TGTGCCAGCAGCTCGGCGGTAGAGGTCGGCGAGCAGTACTTC
d_gene: -; j_gene: TRBJ1-2; abundance: -; v_gene: TRBV21-1; CDR3aa: CASSNGRRNGYTF; CDR3nt: TGTGCCAGCAGCAATGGGAGGAGGAATGGCTACACCTTC
d_gene: TRBD1; j_gene: TRBJ2-7; abundance: few; v_gene: TRBV5-4; CDR3aa: CASSGRDSTDYEQYF; CDR3nt: TGTGCCAGCAGCGGCCGGGACAGCACCGACTACGAGCAGTACTTC
d_gene: TRBD2; j_gene: TRBJ2-3; abundance: -; v_gene: TRBV10-1; CDR3aa: CASSEFRGGIMDTQYF; CDR3nt: TGCGCCAGCAGTGAGTTCCGCGGGGGGATTATGGATACGCAGTATTTT
d_gene: -; j_gene: TRBJ1-6; abundance: -; v_gene: TRBV27; CDR3aa: CASSFFQGSSYNSPLHF; CDR3nt: TGTGCCAGCAGTTTTTTCCAGGGGAGCTCCTATAATTCACCCCTCCACTTT
d_gene: TRBD2; j_gene: TRBJ2-1; abundance: once; v_gene: TRBV24-1; CDR3aa: CAPGGGNEQFF; CDR3nt: TGTGCCCCCGGCGGGGGGAACGAGCAGTTCTTC
d_gene: -; j_gene: TRBJ2-1; abundance: once; v_gene: TRBV5-1; CDR3aa: CASSPGAGAPNEQFF; CDR3nt: TGCGCCAGCAGCCCTGGGGCAGGGGCCCCCAATGAGCAGTTCTTC
d_gene: -; j_gene: TRBJ2-7; abundance: -; v_gene: TRBV9; CDR3aa: CASSVTGSSYEQYF; CDR3nt: TGTGCCAGCAGCGTAACAGGGAGCTCCTACGAGCAGTACTTC
d_gene: -; j_gene: TRBJ2-7; abundance: few; v_gene: TRBV27; CDR3aa: CASSPRLGHEQYF; CDR3nt: TGTGCCAGCAGTCCCCGGCTAGGCCACGAGCAGTACTTC
d_gene: -; j_gene: TRBJ2-7; abundance: -; v_gene: TRBV28; CDR3aa: CASSLFFDLSGISDYEQYF; CDR3nt: TGTGCCAGCAGTTTATTTTTCGACTTATCCGGGATTTCGGACTACGAGCAGTACTTC
d_gene: -; j_gene: TRBJ1-2; abundance: -; v_gene: TRBV30; CDR3aa: CAWSANSYGYTF; CDR3nt: TGTGCCTGGAGTGCTAACAGCTATGGCTACACCTTC
d_gene: TRBD1; j_gene: TRBJ1-3; abundance: -; v_gene: TRBV7-2; CDR3aa: CASSPRTGGVSGNTIYF; CDR3nt: TGTGCCAGCAGCCCCCGGACAGGGGGCGTATCTGGAAACACCATATATTTT
d_gene: TRBD2; j_gene: TRBJ2-7; abundance: -; v_gene: TRBV7-2; CDR3aa: CASSPAGGGRAYEQYF; CDR3nt: TGTGCCAGCAGCCCAGCGGGTGGCGGGAGGGCCTACGAGCAGTACTTC
d_gene: TRBD1; j_gene: TRBJ1-2; abundance: -; v_gene: TRBV10-3; CDR3aa: CAISSPGQGKVAGYTF; CDR3nt: TGTGCCATCAGCTCACCGGGACAGGGAAAGGTAGCGGGCTACACCTTC
d_gene: TRBD1; j_gene: TRBJ2-7; abundance: -; v_gene: TRBV28; CDR3aa: CASSSRQGSYEQYF; CDR3nt: TGTGCCAGCAGTTCAAGACAGGGATCCTACGAGCAGTACTTC
d_gene: -; j_gene: TRBJ1-4; abundance: -; v_gene: TRBV28; CDR3aa: CASSPMQGFGEKLFF; CDR3nt: TGTGCCAGCAGCCCGATGCAGGGTTTTGGGGAAAAACTGTTTTTT